The TCR beta chain described here comes from a study of somatic mutations in cytotoxic T cells in rheumatoid arthritis. Study summary: In some cases, T-cell populations stained with V beta antibodies were flow-sorted at nearly 100% purity, and these included V beta1+ cells sequenced for TCRB. Findings and limits, study-wide: Among around 70 patients, several showed a largest CD8+ clone that surpassed 20% of CD8+ cells. For rheumatoid arthritis patients, the slight TRBV07 underrepresentation lacked multiple-comparison adjustment. Among patients with rheumatoid arthritis, but not healthy controls, CD8+ clonality increased with age.

As for this clone: Its antigen is unidentified.

Here immunoSEQ multiplex PCR was the method, and the copy in TCRdb shows in-frame clones only, minus some. This table has about 26,000 clones, 82% appearing once. Per germline, CDR1 MNHNS and CDR2 SASEGT. The CDR3 spans 14 residues. The V segment lost 8 bases and the J segment 7 bases; nucleotides outside the gene matches: 5. J is TRBJ2-1 and V is TRBV6-1, with TRBD2 matching 13 bases. The sequence derives from a man in his fifties or sixties in good health. The sample taken for sequencing was CD8+ T cells sorted from blood. The CDR3 region is CASGPTSGGNEQFF. CDR3 nucleotide sequence: TGTGCCAGCGGCCCGACTAGCGGGGGGAATGAGCAGTTCTTC.